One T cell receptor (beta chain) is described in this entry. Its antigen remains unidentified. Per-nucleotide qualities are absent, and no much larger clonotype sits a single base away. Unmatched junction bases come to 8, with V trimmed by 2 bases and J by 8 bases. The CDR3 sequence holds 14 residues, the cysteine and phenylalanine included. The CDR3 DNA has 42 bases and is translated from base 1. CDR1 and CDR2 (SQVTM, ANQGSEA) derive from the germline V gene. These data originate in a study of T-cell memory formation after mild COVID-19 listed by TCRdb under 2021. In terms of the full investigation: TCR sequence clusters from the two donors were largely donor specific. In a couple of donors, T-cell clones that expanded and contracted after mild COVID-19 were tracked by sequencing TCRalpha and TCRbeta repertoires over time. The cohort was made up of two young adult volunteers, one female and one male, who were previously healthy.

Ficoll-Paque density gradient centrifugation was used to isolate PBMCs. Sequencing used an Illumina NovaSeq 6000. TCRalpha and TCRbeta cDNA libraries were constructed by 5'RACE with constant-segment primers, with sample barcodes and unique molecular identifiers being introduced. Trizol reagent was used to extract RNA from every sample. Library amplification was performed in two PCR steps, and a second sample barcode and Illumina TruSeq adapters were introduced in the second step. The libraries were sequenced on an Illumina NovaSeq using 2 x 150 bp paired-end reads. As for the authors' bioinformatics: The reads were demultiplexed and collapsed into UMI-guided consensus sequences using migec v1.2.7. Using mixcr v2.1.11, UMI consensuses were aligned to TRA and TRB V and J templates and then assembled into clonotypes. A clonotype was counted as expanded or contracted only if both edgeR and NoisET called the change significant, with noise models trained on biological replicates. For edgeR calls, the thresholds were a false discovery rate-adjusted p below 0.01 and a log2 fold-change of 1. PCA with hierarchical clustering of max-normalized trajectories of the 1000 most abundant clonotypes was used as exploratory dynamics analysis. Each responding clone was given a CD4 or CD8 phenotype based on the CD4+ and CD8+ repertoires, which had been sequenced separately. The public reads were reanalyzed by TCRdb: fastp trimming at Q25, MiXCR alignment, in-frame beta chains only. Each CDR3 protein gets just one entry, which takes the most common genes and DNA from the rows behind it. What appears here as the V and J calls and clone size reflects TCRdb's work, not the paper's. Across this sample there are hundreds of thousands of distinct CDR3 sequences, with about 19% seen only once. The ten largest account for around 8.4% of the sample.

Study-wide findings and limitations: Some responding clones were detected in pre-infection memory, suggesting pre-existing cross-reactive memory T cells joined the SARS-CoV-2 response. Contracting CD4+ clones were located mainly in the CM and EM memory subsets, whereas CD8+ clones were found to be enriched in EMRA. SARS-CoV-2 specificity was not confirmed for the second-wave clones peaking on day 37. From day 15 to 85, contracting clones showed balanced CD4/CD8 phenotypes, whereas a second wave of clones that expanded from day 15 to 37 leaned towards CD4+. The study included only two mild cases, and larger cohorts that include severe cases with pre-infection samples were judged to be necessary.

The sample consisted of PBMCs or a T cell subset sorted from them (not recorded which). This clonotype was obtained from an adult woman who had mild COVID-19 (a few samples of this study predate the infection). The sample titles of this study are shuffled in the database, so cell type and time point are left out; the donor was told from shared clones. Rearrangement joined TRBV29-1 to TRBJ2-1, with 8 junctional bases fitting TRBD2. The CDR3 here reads CSVESGLGIYEQFF. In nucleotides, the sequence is TGCAGCGTTGAATCGGGACTAGGTATCTATGAGCAGTTCTTC.